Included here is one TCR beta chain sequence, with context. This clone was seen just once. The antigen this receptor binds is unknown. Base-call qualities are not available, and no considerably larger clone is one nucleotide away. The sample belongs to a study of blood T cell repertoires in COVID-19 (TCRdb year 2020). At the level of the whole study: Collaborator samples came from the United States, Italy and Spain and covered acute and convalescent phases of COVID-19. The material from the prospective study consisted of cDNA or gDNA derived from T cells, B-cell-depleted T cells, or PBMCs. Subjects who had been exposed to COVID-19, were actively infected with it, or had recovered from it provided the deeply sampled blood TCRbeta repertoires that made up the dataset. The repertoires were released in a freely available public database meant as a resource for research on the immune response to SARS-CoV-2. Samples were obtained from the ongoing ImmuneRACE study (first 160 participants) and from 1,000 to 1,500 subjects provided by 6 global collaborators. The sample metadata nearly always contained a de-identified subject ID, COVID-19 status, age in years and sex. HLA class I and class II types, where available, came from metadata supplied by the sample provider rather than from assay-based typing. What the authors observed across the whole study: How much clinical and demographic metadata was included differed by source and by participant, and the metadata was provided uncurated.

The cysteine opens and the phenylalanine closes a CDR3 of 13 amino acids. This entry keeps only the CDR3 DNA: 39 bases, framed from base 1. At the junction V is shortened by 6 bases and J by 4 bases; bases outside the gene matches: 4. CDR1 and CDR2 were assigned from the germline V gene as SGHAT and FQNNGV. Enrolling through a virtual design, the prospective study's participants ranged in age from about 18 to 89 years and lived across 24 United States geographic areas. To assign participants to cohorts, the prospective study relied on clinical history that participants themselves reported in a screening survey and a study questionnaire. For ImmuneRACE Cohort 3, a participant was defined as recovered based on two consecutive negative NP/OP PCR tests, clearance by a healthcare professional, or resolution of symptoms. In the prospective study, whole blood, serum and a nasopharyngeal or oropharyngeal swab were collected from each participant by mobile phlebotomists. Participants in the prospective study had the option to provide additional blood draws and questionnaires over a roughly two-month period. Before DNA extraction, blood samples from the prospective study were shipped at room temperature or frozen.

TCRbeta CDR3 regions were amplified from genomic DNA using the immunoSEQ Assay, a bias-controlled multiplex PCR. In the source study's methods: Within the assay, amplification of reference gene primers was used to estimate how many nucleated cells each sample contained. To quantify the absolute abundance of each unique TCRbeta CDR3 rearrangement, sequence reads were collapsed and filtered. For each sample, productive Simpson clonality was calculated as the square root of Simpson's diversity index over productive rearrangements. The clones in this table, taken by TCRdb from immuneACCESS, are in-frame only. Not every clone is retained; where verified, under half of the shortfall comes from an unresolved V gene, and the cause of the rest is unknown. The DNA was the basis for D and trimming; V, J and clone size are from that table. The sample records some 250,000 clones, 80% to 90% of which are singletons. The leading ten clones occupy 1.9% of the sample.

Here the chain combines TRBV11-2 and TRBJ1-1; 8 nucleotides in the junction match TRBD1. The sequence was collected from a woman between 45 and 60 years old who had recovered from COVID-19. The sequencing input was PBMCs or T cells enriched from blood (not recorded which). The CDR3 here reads CASRLTGATEAFF. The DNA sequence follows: TGTGCCAGCAGACTGACAGGGGCCACTGAAGCTTTCTTT.